The clone carrying this T cell receptor (beta chain) was seen a few times. What it recognizes is unknown. Germline V gene data show CDR1 as SGHRS and CDR2 as YFSETQ. The CDR3 runs to 14 residues. Trimming removed 1 base from V and 5 bases from J, with 9 bases in between. This specimen comes from a study of chemoradiotherapy in HPV16-positive cancers. Study-level points and caveats: HPV-responsive T-cell expansion during chemoradiotherapy was linked to improved recurrence-free survival in HPV16-positive patients. Candidate HPV-specific clones and E7-related TCR motifs grew in tumor during treatment. Only two HPV16-positive patients supplied the functional HPV-specificity definition.

Using immunoSEQ multiplex PCR, the repertoire was profiled, and TCRdb retains in-frame clones only, with some absent. The sample records about 35,000 clones, 92% being singletons. This receptor was taken from a human donor with HPV-associated anogenital cancer. The sequences come from blood, collected from a patient who underwent chemoradiotherapy. V gene TRBV5-1 combines with J gene TRBJ1-4; D possibly corresponds to TRBD1 (6 bases). The CDR3 sequence is CASSLRGPNEKLFF. CDR3 nucleotides: TGCGCCAGCAGCTTGCGGGGGCCGAATGAAAAACTGTTTTTT.